This T cell receptor beta chain was observed in a study of blood T cell repertoires in COVID-19. Across the study: COVID-19 samples collected from the United States, Italy and Spain covered acute and convalescent phases.

Only in-frame clones appear in the TCRdb table, and some are missing; sequencing was by immunoSEQ multiplex PCR. The sample consists of some 250,000 clones, roughly 91% of them appearing once. This CDR3 comprises 14 residues. Per the germline V gene, CDR1 is MNHEY and CDR2 is SVGAGI. Trimming left V 4 bases short and J 1 base short, with 8 bases between. This rearrangement joins TRBV6-5 to TRBJ2-1, with a possible D match to TRBD1 (6 bases). This receptor was obtained from a woman aged 40-49 years who had recovered from COVID-19. The sequencing input was peripheral blood. The CDR3 bases are TGTGCCAGCAGTTGGGGGCAGTCCTACAATGAGCAGTTCTTC. This sequence encodes CASSWGQSYNEQFF.